A selection of T cell receptor beta chains follows, all from one sample in a study of shared clonotypes between healthy human individuals. The method was immunoSEQ multiplex PCR; TCRdb's version includes in-frame clones alone and lacks a portion of them. The repertoire holds roughly 2 million clones, with more than 90% as singletons. The material sequenced was naive CD4+ T cells sorted from blood. All receptors come from a man younger than 35 in good health. Each CDR3 is given with its conserved first and last residue. The order of the fields is J gene, V gene, D gene, clone size, CDR3 DNA, CDR3 protein. D genes are given only for firm matches. A clone size is listed for some rows: how often the clone was seen (once, few, many), or a class if it is expanded.

>TRBJ1-2|TRBV4-1|-|-
TGCGCCAGCAGCCAAGTTTTCAGCCACGGTGGCTACACCTTC
CASSQVFSHGGYTF
>TRBJ2-2|TRBV6-5|-|-
TGTGCCAGCAGTTACCCCTCTAGGCCCCCCACCGGGGAGCTGTTTTTT
CASSYPSRPPTGELFF
>TRBJ2-7|TRBV2|-|-
TGTGCCAGCAGTGAACGCCCGTCCTACGAGCAGTACTTC
CASSERPSYEQYF
>TRBJ1-4|TRBV7-9|-|-
TGTGCCAGCAGCTTATCGATAACTAATGAAAAACTGTTTTTT
CASSLSITNEKLFF
>TRBJ2-3|TRBV6-4|-|-
TGTGCCAGCAGTGAACAGGGTACGGGAGATACGCAGTATTTT
CASSEQGTGDTQYF
>TRBJ1-2|TRBV6-5|-|-
TGTGCCAGCAGTAGTAGGAATATAATTGGCTACACCTTC
CASSSRNIIGYTF
>TRBJ2-7|TRBV7-8|TRBD2|-
TGTGCCAGCAGCTCCGTTAGCGGGGGGACCTACGAGCAGTACTTC
CASSSVSGGTYEQYF
>TRBJ1-2|TRBV6-5|TRBD1|-
TGTGCCAGCAGTTACTTACAGGGGTCCTATGGCTACACCTTC
CASSYLQGSYGYTF
>TRBJ2-1|TRBV5-6|TRBD2|-
TGTGCCAGCAGCTTCAAGCGGGAGGGAACTAAGCAGTTCTTC
CASSFKREGTKQFF
>TRBJ2-3|TRBV7-3|TRBD2|-
TGTGCCAGCAGTTTGACTAGCGGGGTCACAGATACGCAGTATTTT
CASSLTSGVTDTQYF
>TRBJ2-3|TRBV29-1|-|-
TGCAGCGCCGAGGTGGGCACACTCAACACAGATACGCAGTATTTT
CSAEVGTLNTDTQYF
>TRBJ2-7|TRBV27|TRBD2|once
TGTGCCAGCAGCCCCGGGACTAGCGGGCACGAGCAGTACTTC
CASSPGTSGHEQYF
>TRBJ2-1|TRBV7-3|-|-
TGTGCCAGCAGCTTAACCGCAGGGGGGAATGAGCAGTTCTTC
CASSLTAGGNEQFF
>TRBJ1-2|TRBV2|-|-
TGTGCCAGCACCCCAGGGACCCTCTATGGCTACACCTTC
CASTPGTLYGYTF
>TRBJ2-5|TRBV30|-|-
TGTGCCTGGGACACGCTAGAGACCCAGTACTTC
CAWDTLETQYF
>TRBJ1-2|TRBV6-4|TRBD1|-
TGTGCCAGCAGTGCGGGGACAGGCTATGGCTACACCTTC
CASSAGTGYGYTF
>TRBJ2-5|TRBV9|TRBD2|once
TGTGCCAGCAGCATGGGACTAGCGGGGGTACAGGGTGAGACCCAGTACTTC
CASSMGLAGVQGETQYF
>TRBJ2-3|TRBV4-1|-|-
TGCGCCAGCAGCCAAGGCTTTACGCAGTATTTT
CASSQGFTQYF
>TRBJ2-7|TRBV7-8|TRBD1|-
TGTGCCAGCAGCCCGACAGGGGCCTACGAGCAGTACTTC
CASSPTGAYEQYF
>TRBJ2-3|TRBV30|-|-
TGTGCCTGGTCCAGCGGTAGCACAGATACGCAGTATTTT
CAWSSGSTDTQYF
>TRBJ1-5|TRBV6-1|-|once
TGTGCCAGCAGTGAAGCAGGGGGGGTCAATCAGCCCCAGCATTTT
CASSEAGGVNQPQHF
>TRBJ1-5|TRBV20-1|-|once
TGCAGTGCTGGAGACAATCAGCCCCAGCATTTT
CSAGDNQPQHF
>TRBJ1-6|TRBV7-9|-|-
TGTGCCAGCAGCTTAAGCTCCTATAATTCACCCCTCCACTTT
CASSLSSYNSPLHF
>TRBJ2-7|TRBV7-9|-|-
TGTGCCAGCAGCTCCGCATCCTACGAGCAGTACTTC
CASSSASYEQYF
>TRBJ2-5|TRBV9|-|-
TGTGCCAGCAGCGTAGGGCAGACAGCCATGGGGGAGACCCAGTACTTC
CASSVGQTAMGETQYF
>TRBJ2-7|TRBV18|-|-
TGTGCCAGCTCACCATATGGACAAAACTACGAGCAGTACTTC
CASSPYGQNYEQYF
>TRBJ2-3|TRBV10-3|-|-
TGTGCCATCACCAAAACCAGCACAGATACGCAGTATTTT
CAITKTSTDTQYF
>TRBJ2-3|TRBV28|TRBD2|-
TGTGCCAGCAGTGCCGGACTAGCGGGGGCCCTCAGCACAGATACGCAGTATTTT
CASSAGLAGALSTDTQYF
>TRBJ2-7|TRBV5-6|-|-
TGTGCCAGCAGCTCCTGGCGAACAGCAGAGTTCTACGAGCAGTACTTC
CASSSWRTAEFYEQYF
>TRBJ2-7|TRBV6-6|TRBD1|-
TGTGCCAGCAGTCCCGGACAGGGGCGAAGGGAGTACTTC
CASSPGQGRREYF
>TRBJ1-6|TRBV7-2|-|-
TGTGCCAGCAGCTTATCAAATTCTTATAATTCACCCCTCCACTTT
CASSLSNSYNSPLHF
>TRBJ1-6|TRBV7-2|-|once
TGTGCCAGCAGCATCCATACCGGGACGGCTAAATCACCCCTCCACTTT
CASSIHTGTAKSPLHF
>TRBJ2-6|TRBV27|-|-
TGTGCCAGCAGCTGGACAGCCTCTGGGGCCAACGTCCTGACTTTC
CASSWTASGANVLTF
>TRBJ1-2|TRBV28|-|-
TGTGCCAGTGGGACGCCCGATAGCTACACCTTC
CASGTPDSYTF
>TRBJ2-2|TRBV5-1|-|-
TGCGCCAGCAGCCCGGGACGGAACACCGGGGAGCTGTTTTTT
CASSPGRNTGELFF
>TRBJ2-2|TRBV18|-|-
TGTGCCAGCTCACCTGATTCTAACACCGGGGAGCTGTTTTTT
CASSPDSNTGELFF
>TRBJ2-3|TRBV30|TRBD2|-
TGTGCCTGGAGTCAAGGGACTAGCGGGAGGAGCACAGATACGCAGTATTTT
CAWSQGTSGRSTDTQYF
>TRBJ2-7|TRBV6-5|-|-
TGTGCCAGCACCCCCGACATAGCCTACGAGCAGTACTTC
CASTPDIAYEQYF
>TRBJ1-2|TRBV5-1|-|-
TGCGCCAGCACACCGCGGCTGGACAGCTATGGCTACACCTTC
CASTPRLDSYGYTF
>TRBJ2-3|TRBV5-6|TRBD2|-
TGTGCCAGCAGCTTGGCACTAGCGGGAGGCGTAGATACGCAGTATTTT
CASSLALAGGVDTQYF
>TRBJ2-3|TRBV6-1|TRBD2|-
TGTGCCAGCAGACCACTAGCGGGGGGTCCCTCTACGCAGTATTTT
CASRPLAGGPSTQYF
>TRBJ2-3|TRBV27|-|-
TGTGCCAGCAGTTTATTTCCCCTAGGCACAGATACGCAGTATTTT
CASSLFPLGTDTQYF